One sample yielded the 17 T cell receptor beta chains listed below, sequenced in a study of glioma-infiltrating T cells. Using RNA template, CDR3s of TCR alpha and beta were amplified with iRepertoire arm-PCR. From the multiplex PCR reads, TCRdb called clonotypes with MiXCR, one entry per CDR3 protein. Of over 130,000 distinct CDR3 sequences detected, 35% to 50% appear once; the ten largest clones hold 20%. The sample consisted of glioma tissue, nonneoplastic brain tissue, or PBMCs (not recorded which). The receptor source for this set is a human donor with low-grade glioma or glioblastoma, undergoing nonglioma brain surgery, or in good health (not recorded which).

With respect to this clonotype: A much larger clone lies a single base off, so this may be a read error. This sequence joins TRBV20-1 and TRBJ1-5, with D perhaps TRBD1 (5 bases). Germline values: CDR1 DFQATT, CDR2 SNEGSKA (reference sequence). The CDR3 loop spans 12 amino acids. This chain's CDR3 is CSAIKGNQPQRF. In DNA form, the CDR3 reads TGCAGTGCTATCAAGGGGAATCAGCCCCAGCGTTTT.

This clonotype was picked up a small number of times. The chain joins TRBV15 to TRBJ1-5; D perhaps matches TRBD1 (5 bases). The germline V gene has CDR1 LNHNV and CDR2 YYDKDF (reference sequence). CDR3 size: 15 residues. The germline V and J ends were trimmed by 0 bases and 1 base, with 7 bases remaining between them. CDR3 in DNA: TGTGCCACCAGCAGAGATAGGGGCAGCAATCAGCCCCAGCATTTT. Its translation is CATSRDRGSNQPQHF.

Of note for this clonotype: A junction end diverges from the germline sequence, so it may reflect a read error. J is TRBJ1-6 and V is TRBV3-1, with D uncertain. This CDR3 has 14 residues. CDR1 and CDR2 (germline): LGHDT, YNNKEL (reference sequence). The CDR3 protein is CASSQSDSNSPLHF. For the CDR3, the DNA is TGTGCAAGCAGCCAATCGGACTCGAATTCACCCCTCCACTTT.

This clonotype was seen a few times. The chain has TRBV27 and TRBJ2-3, with D unresolved. The germline V gene encodes CDR1 MNHEY and CDR2 SMNVEV (reference sequence). CDR3 size: 15 residues. V was cut by 5 bases and J by 2 bases, with 14 bases left in between. Here the CDR3 DNA reads TGTGCCAGCAGTCCCGGACGGCCTATCACAGATACGCAGTATTTT. Translated, it gives CASSPGRPITDTQYF.

This clonotype has ten or more counts. The chain combines TRBV3-1 with TRBJ1-1; the D is unclear. The CDR3 is 12 residues long. Germline CDR1 LGHDT, CDR2 YNNKEL (reference sequence). Trimming removed 4 bases from V and 1 base from J, with 4 bases in between. CDR3 amino acids: CASSRGNTEAFF. CDR3 nucleotides: TGTGCCAGCAGCCGGGGGAACACTGAAGCTTTCTTT.

V usage is TRBV6-6 and J usage is TRBJ2-1; 10 bases agree with TRBD2. V gave up 2 bases and J gave up 8 bases; unmatched junction bases: 6. The CDR3 contains 15 residues. CDR1 MNHNY and CDR2 SVGAGI come from the germline V gene (reference sequence). The CDR3 loop reads CASSYPSSGSHEQFF. As DNA, the CDR3 is TGTGCCAGCAGTTACCCGTCTAGCGGGAGCCATGAGCAGTTCTTC.

This clonotype was seen a handful of times. This rearrangement joins TRBV6-6 to TRBJ2-7; 9 bases agree with TRBD1. The CDR3 runs to 14 residues. Germline CDR1 is MNHNY and CDR2 is SVGAGI (reference sequence). The trim removed 2 bases at V and 4 bases at J, leaving 3 bases unmatched. CDR3 protein: CASSYRQGVYEQYF. In DNA, the CDR3 is TGTGCCAGCAGTTACCGACAGGGGGTATACGAGCAGTACTTC.

V is TRBV7-2 and J is TRBJ2-3, with a weak D call TRBD2 (6 bases). The CDR3 spans 13 residues. Germline values: CDR1 SGHTA, CDR2 FQGNSA. Trimming left V 5 bases short and J 8 bases short, with 14 bases between. In DNA, the CDR3 is TGTGCCAGCAGCCCGACTAGGCCCGGTACGCAGTATTTT. Residues: CASSPTRPGTQYF.

Regarding this clonotype: Since a much larger clone is just one base distant, this may be a read error. The V and J genes are TRBV6-1 and TRBJ2-1; the D gene is possibly TRBD1 (6 bases). The DNA matches TRBJ2-7 better at its end, which makes the J call doubtful. In germline, CDR1 is MNHNS, CDR2 SASEGT. The CDR3 spans 11 residues. The DNA of the CDR3 is TGTGCCTCCGAGGGGGACGATGAGCAGTACTTC. Protein product: CASEGDDEQYF.

The table lists this clonotype with a few counts. This chain uses TRBV27 with TRBJ2-1; 9 bases match TRBD2. V shed 5 bases, J shed 5 bases, and the junction held 7 bases outside the gene matches. Per the germline V gene, CDR1 is MNHEY and CDR2 is SMNVEV (reference sequence). The CDR3 extends over 15 amino acids. Here the CDR3 DNA reads TGTGCCAGCAGTGATAGCGGGGGACCTAACAATGAGCAGTTCTTC. Protein product: CASSDSGGPNNEQFF.

This clonotype showed up just a few times. This chain links TRBV7-2 with TRBJ2-5, with 7 bases aligning to TRBD2. V was clipped by 4 bases and J by 2 bases; unmatched bases: 10. This CDR3 has 16 residues. The germline V gene encodes CDR1 SGHTA and CDR2 FQGNSA. The CDR3 loop reads CASSSSRGTTQETQYF. The CDR3 nucleotides are TGTGCCAGCAGCTCCTCCCGAGGGACTACTCAAGAGACCCAGTACTTC.

Worth noting for this clonotype: With a much larger clone just one base away, this may be a read error. The chain employs TRBV24-1 and TRBJ2-5, with D perhaps matching TRBD1 (6 bases). Germline V gene data show CDR1 as KGHDR and CDR2 as SFDVKD. The CDR3 sequence is 15 residues long. The CDR3 DNA is TGTGCCGCCAGTGATCATACAGGGAGCCAAGAGACCCAGTACTTC. Translating gives CAASDHTGSQETQYF.

The CDR3 sequence: CASSLAGDSPLHF. The DNA of the CDR3 is TGTGCCAGCAGCTTAGCCGGGGATTCACCCCTCCACTTT. V gene TRBV7-9 combines with J gene TRBJ1-6, with D uncertain. Germline-derived CDR1 and CDR2 are SEHNR and FQNEAQ (reference sequence). V was shortened by 0 bases and J by 8 bases, with 5 bases between the two germline ends. The CDR3 is made up of 13 amino acids.

The chain carries TRBV9 and TRBJ2-3; no definite D call. Germline CDR1 is SGDLS and CDR2 is YYNGEE. The CDR3 totals 12 residues. The germline V and J ends were trimmed by 1 base and 6 bases, with 6 bases remaining between them. CDR3 DNA sequence: TGTGCCAGCAGCGTATTAGGTGATACGCAGTATTTT. Translated: CASSVLGDTQYF.

The V call is TRBV11-1, the J call TRBJ1-1, with D maybe TRBD1 (5 bases). This CDR3 region has 14 residues. V was trimmed by 5 bases and J by 2 bases, leaving 12 bases between them. Germline values: CDR1 SGHAT, CDR2 FQDESV (reference sequence). The CDR3 sequence: CASSVQGFNTEAFF. The DNA for the CDR3 is TGTGCCAGCAGCGTTCAGGGATTCAACACTGAAGCTTTCTTT.

The chain employs TRBV9 and TRBJ2-1; 9 positions match TRBD2. The junction had 6 bases not matched to a gene; V was cut back by 6 bases and J by 2 bases. Per the germline V gene, CDR1 is SGDLS and CDR2 is YYNGEE. The CDR3 spans 15 residues. This chain's CDR3 is CASTPSGATYNEQFF. The CDR3 DNA follows: TGTGCCAGCACCCCTAGCGGGGCAACCTACAATGAGCAGTTCTTC.

This sequence joins TRBV20-1 and TRBJ1-1; D gene uncertain. Germline CDR1 reads DFQATT; CDR2 reads SNEGSKA (reference sequence). The V gene lost 3 bases and the J gene lost 1 base, with 6 bases spanning the gap. CDR3 length: 12 amino acids. The chain's CDR3 is CSASSRNTEAFF. In nucleotides, the CDR3 is TGCAGTGCTAGTAGCAGGAACACTGAAGCTTTCTTT.